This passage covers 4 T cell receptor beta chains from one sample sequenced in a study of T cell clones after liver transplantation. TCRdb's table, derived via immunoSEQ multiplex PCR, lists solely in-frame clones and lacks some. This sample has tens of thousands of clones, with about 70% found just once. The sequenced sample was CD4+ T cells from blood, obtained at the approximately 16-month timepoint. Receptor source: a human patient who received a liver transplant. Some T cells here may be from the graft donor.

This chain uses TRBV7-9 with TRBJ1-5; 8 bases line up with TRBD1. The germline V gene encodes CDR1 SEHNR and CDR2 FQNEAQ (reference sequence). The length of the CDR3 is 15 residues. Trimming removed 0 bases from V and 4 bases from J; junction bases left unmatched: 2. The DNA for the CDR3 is TGTGCCAGCAGCTTAGCGGACAGGGCAAATCAGCCCCAGCATTTT. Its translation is CASSLADRANQPQHF.

In DNA, the CDR3 is TGTGCCAGCAGCTTCCTAACAAGTAGCACAGATACGCAGTATTTT. Protein product: CASSFLTSSTDTQYF. This rearrangement joins TRBV7-6 to TRBJ2-3; D gene ambiguous. Trimming cost V 3 bases and J 0 bases, with 10 bases left between them. Germline V gene lookup returns CDR1 SGHVS and CDR2 FNYEAQ. The length of the CDR3 is 15 residues.

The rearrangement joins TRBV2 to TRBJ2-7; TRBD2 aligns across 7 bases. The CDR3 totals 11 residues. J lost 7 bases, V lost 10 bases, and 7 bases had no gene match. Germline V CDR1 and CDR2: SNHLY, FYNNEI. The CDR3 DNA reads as TGTGCCATCGGCGGGGGAGGTGAGCAGTACTTC. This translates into CAIGGGGEQYF. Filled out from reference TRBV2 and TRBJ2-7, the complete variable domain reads EPEVTQTPSHQVTQMGQEVILRCVPISNHLYFYWYRQILGQKVEFLVSFYNNEISEKSEIFDDQFSVERPDGSNFTLKIRSTKLEDSAMYFCAIGGGGEQYFGPGTRLTVT.

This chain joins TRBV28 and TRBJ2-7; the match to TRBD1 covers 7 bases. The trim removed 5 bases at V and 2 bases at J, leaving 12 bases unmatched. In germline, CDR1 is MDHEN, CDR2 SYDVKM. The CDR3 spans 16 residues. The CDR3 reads CASSRSRDSRPYEQYF. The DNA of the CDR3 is TGTGCCAGCAGTCGAAGCCGGGACAGCAGACCCTACGAGCAGTACTTC.